This record covers a single T cell receptor (beta chain). The target antigen is unknown. These data are taken from a study of T cells after posttransplantation cyclophosphamide. Regarding the study as a whole: TRB overlap between skin or GI tissue T cells and blood was limited. Recipient CMV seropositivity and CMV reactivation strongly tracked TRB clonality.

Measured with immunoSEQ multiplex PCR; TCRdb has only the in-frame clones, and not every one. The sample contains about 18,000 clones, around 85% of which appear only once. V was cut by 6 bases and J by 5 bases, with 13 bases left in between. The CDR3 loop spans 13 amino acids. Germline CDR1 MNHEY, CDR2 SVGAGI. Controls had myeloablative marrow grafts with methotrexate and calcineurin inhibitor, sampled at 1 year. Sample: PBMCs, taken after allogeneic stem cell transplant with calcineurin inhibitor and methotrexate. This TCR came from a female patient aged 18 to 35 who received an allogeneic stem cell transplant from an unrelated donor, was CMV-positive, and had acute and chronic GVHD. A subset of T cells may come from the graft donor. This sequence joins TRBV6-5 and TRBJ2-5; D call uncertain. CDR3: CASRTSGPETQYF. Here the CDR3 DNA reads TGTGCCAGCAGAACATCAGGTCCGGAGACCCAGTACTTC.